The next 4 T cell receptor beta chains were all read from a single sample in a study of blood T cell repertoires in COVID-19. Assay: immunoSEQ multiplex PCR; the TCRdb copy retains only in-frame clones and omits some. The repertoire has 250,000 to 300,000 clones, 70% to 90% of them found once; the top ten carry 3.5% to 4%. The sample comprised peripheral blood. The receptors stem from a young man with active or convalescent COVID-19.

The chain employs TRBV9 and TRBJ2-6; 7 bases agree with TRBD1. The CDR3 totals 18 residues. Germline trimming cut 5 bases from V and 0 bases from J; bases unmatched to any gene: 11. The V gene's germline CDR1 is SGDLS and CDR2 YYNGEE. This CDR3 reads CASRLNQGESSGANVLTF. CDR3 nucleotides: TGTGCCAGCAGGCTTAATCAGGGGGAAAGCTCTGGGGCCAACGTCCTGACTTTC.

The genes are TRBV27 and TRBJ2-5, with 9 bases lining up with TRBD1. The trim removed 4 bases at V and 4 bases at J, leaving 4 bases unmatched. The CDR3 runs to 14 residues. CDR1 is MNHEY, CDR2 SMNVEV, per germline (reference sequence). This chain's CDR3 is CASSYGTGRETQYF. CDR3 in DNA: TGTGCCAGCAGTTATGGGACAGGGAGAGAGACCCAGTACTTC.

J is TRBJ2-6 and V is TRBV9; tentative D call: TRBD2 (5 bases). Germline V lookup: CDR1 SGDLS, CDR2 YYNGEE. The CDR3 is 17 residues long. The V end was cut by 2 bases, the J end by 0 bases, with 12 bases between. CDR3: CASSVDSEASGANVLTF. Written as DNA, the CDR3 is TGTGCCAGCAGCGTTGATTCGGAGGCCTCTGGGGCCAACGTCCTGACTTTC.

CDR3 coding DNA: TGTGCCAGCAGCCCAGATATCACAGATACGCAGTATTTT. Its translation: CASSPDITDTQYF. The V gene is TRBV7-3, the J gene TRBJ2-3; no definite D call. V lost 5 bases and J 2 bases, leaving 8 bases between the germline ends. This CDR3 has 13 residues. CDR1 is SGHTA, CDR2 FQGTGA, per germline.